Below, 2 T cell receptor beta chains from the same sample are listed, as sequenced in a study of blood T cell repertoires in COVID-19. The data were produced by immunoSEQ multiplex PCR, yet TCRdb's version contains in-frame clones alone and is incomplete. The sample carries some 250,000 clones, 70% to 90% recorded once. The sequenced sample was peripheral blood. All receptors derive from a woman aged 30 to 39 with acute or convalescent COVID-19.

In this sample, this clone turned up many times. The rearrangement links TRBV7-9 to TRBJ2-7; no definite D call. V was pared by 5 bases and J by 0 bases, with 11 bases between. CDR1 is SEHNR and CDR2 is FQNEAQ in the germline V gene (reference sequence). CDR3 length: 14 amino acids. CDR3 nucleotides: TGTGCCAGCAGCCTAGGTACTATCTCCTACGAGCAGTACTTC. Amino acids: CASSLGTISYEQYF.

The gene calls are TRBV19 and TRBJ1-1; a possible D gene is TRBD1 (5 bases). Between the trimmed V and J ends, which lost 5 bases and 5 bases, there was a span of 12 bases. CDR3 size: 13 residues. Germline assignment: CDR1 LNHDA and CDR2 SQIVND (reference sequence). The CDR3 loop is CASSDPGVTEAFF. DNA of the CDR3: TGTGCCAGTAGTGACCCGGGGGTGACTGAAGCTTTCTTT.